Presented here are 32 T cell receptor beta chains from one specimen sequenced in a study of T-cell reconstitution after alpha-beta-depleted transplantation in children. The authors prepared the TCRbeta library with unique molecular identifiers. TCRdb fed the PCR reads into MiXCR, producing one record per CDR3 protein. The sample yields some 840,000 distinct CDR3 sequences, around 17% seen once. Here the sequenced sample was PBMCs, mostly from graft donor cells, taken 360 days after TCRalphabeta/CD19-depleted stem cell transplant. These receptors all come from a male patient aged 10 to 17 who had a stem cell transplant for acute lymphoblastic leukemia, so the T cells may come from the graft donor.

This clonotype occurred a few times. The rearrangement links TRBV5-1 to TRBJ2-3; D is possibly TRBD1 (5 bases). CDR1 and CDR2 (germline): SGHRS, YFSETQ. The CDR3 spans 16 residues. Trimming took 4 bases from V and 6 from J, leaving 21 bases between them. The CDR3 sequence is CASSLAGFRVRDTQYF. The CDR3 DNA reads TGCGCCAGCAGCCTCGCAGGGTTCAGAGTGAGGGATACGCAGTATTTT.

There are a few counts of this clonotype. In nucleotides, the CDR3 is TGCAGCGTTGTCCACAGCTACGAGCAGTACTTC. Amino acid sequence: CSVVHSYEQYF. The chain uses TRBV29-1 and TRBJ2-7; D unclear. The CDR3 is made up of 11 amino acids. Germline loops: CDR1 SQVTM, CDR2 ANQGSEA. Trimming removed 4 bases at V and 3 bases at J, with 7 bases between.

The sample holds a few counts of this clonotype. The chain carries TRBV11-2 and TRBJ2-7; 14 positions agree with TRBD2. The germline V gene has CDR1 SGHAT and CDR2 FQNNGV. V lost 5 bases to trimming and J lost 0 bases; unmatched junction nucleotides: 9. This CDR3 comprises 18 residues. CDR3 coding DNA: TGTGCCAGCAGCACCTTGGGGACTAGCGGGGGCCGCTCCTACGAGCAGTACTTC. Translating it yields CASSTLGTSGGRSYEQYF.

The chain joins TRBV10-2 to TRBJ2-3; D may be TRBD2 (5 bases). Germline CDR1 and CDR2: WSHSY and SAAADI. This CDR3 is built from 15 residues. V lost 5 bases, J lost 3 bases, and 15 bases lay in between. CDR3 DNA sequence: TGCGCCAGCAGTATGGTAACGGGAAGGACAGATACGCAGTATTTT. Protein product: CASSMVTGRTDTQYF.

CDR3 sequence (DNA): TGTGCCACATTAAACCCAATTTATAGCAATCAGCCCCAGCATTTT. Its translation: CATLNPIYSNQPQHF. The chain employs TRBV6-2 or TRBV6-3 and TRBJ1-5; D remains ambiguous. This CDR3 region has 15 residues. Germline CDR1 MNHEY, CDR2 SVGEGT. Trimming removed 10 bases at V and 0 bases at J, with 16 bases between.

The chain links TRBV4-2 to TRBJ2-2, with 9 bases identical to TRBD2. V was pared by 1 base and J by 8 bases, with 17 bases of the junction left unmatched. The CDR3 runs to 19 residues. CDR1 and CDR2 (germline): LGHNA, YNFKEQ. CDR3: CASSQARLAEPRAQGELFF. CDR3 DNA sequence: TGTGCCAGCAGCCAAGCAAGACTAGCGGAACCTAGAGCCCAAGGGGAGCTGTTTTTT.

There are many counts of this clonotype. The V gene is TRBV10-3, the J gene TRBJ2-7; unclear D gene. Trimming cost V 1 base and J 2 bases, with 6 bases left between them. This CDR3 comprises 13 residues. CDR1 and CDR2 from the germline V gene are ENHRY and SYGVKD. This CDR3 is CAISEFNAYEQYF. The CDR3 DNA reads as TGTGCCATCAGTGAGTTCAACGCCTACGAGCAGTACTTC.

This chain uses TRBV11-2 with TRBJ1-1; TRBD1 matches 10 bases. J gave up 0 bases and V 6 bases, and 4 bases lay outside the gene matches. This CDR3 has 15 amino acids. CDR1 and CDR2 (germline): SGHAT, FQNNGV. Here the CDR3 DNA reads TGTGCCAGCAGAAGGACAGGGGGATTGAACACTGAAGCTTTCTTT. Its translation: CASRRTGGLNTEAFF.

This chain joins TRBV7-3 and TRBJ2-1, with 8 positions matching TRBD2. Germline V lookup: CDR1 SGHTA, CDR2 FQGTGA. This CDR3 region has 16 residues. J lost 7 bases, V lost 5 bases, and 13 bases had no gene match. CDR3 DNA sequence: TGTGCCAGCAGCCCACTTTGGGCGGGAGGCACAAATGAGCAGTTCTTC. It specifies CASSPLWAGGTNEQFF.

The chain uses TRBV7-9 and TRBJ2-5; a possible D gene is TRBD2 (5 bases). The V end was cut by 4 bases, the J end by 1 base, with 16 bases between. CDR1 is SEHNR and CDR2 is FQNEAQ in the germline V gene (reference sequence). CDR3 length: 16 amino acids. CDR3 DNA: TGTGCCAGCAGCTCCATTTATTTGAGGGTCCAAGAGACCCAGTACTTC. It is translated as CASSSIYLRVQETQYF.

The gene calls are TRBV3-1 and TRBJ2-3, with unresolved D. V lost 3 bases to trimming and J lost 8 bases, with 9 bases between them. Germline CDR1 LGHDT, CDR2 YNNKEL (reference sequence). The CDR3 spans 12 residues. The CDR3 nucleotides read TGTGCCAGCAGCCACCAGTTTGGTACGCAGTATTTT. Its protein is CASSHQFGTQYF.

Ten or more counts support this clonotype. This chain joins TRBV9 and TRBJ2-1; D is possibly TRBD1 (6 bases). The CDR3 length is 15 residues. Trimming cost V 0 bases and J 0 bases, with 7 bases left between them. Germline V lookup: CDR1 SGDLS, CDR2 YYNGEE. The CDR3 nucleotides read TGTGCCAGCAGCGTAGAGGGGGTCTCCTACAATGAGCAGTTCTTC. Protein sequence: CASSVEGVSYNEQFF.

In DNA form, the CDR3 reads TGTGCCAGCAGTCGGACAGAACACACCGGGGAGCTGTTTTTT. Translated: CASSRTEHTGELFF. The chain joins TRBV7-6 to TRBJ2-2; D might be TRBD1 (6 bases). There are 14 residues in the CDR3. V was clipped by 6 bases and J by 3 bases, with 11 bases between them. CDR1 is SGHVS, CDR2 FNYEAQ, per germline.

This clonotype came up a few times. The rearrangement uses TRBV4-1 and TRBJ2-1, with TRBD2 matching over 7 bases. V shed 2 bases, J shed 5 bases, and the junction held 6 bases outside the gene matches. This CDR3 region has 15 residues. CDR1 is MGHRA, CDR2 YSYEKL, per germline. The CDR3 is CASSQFPSGHNEQFF. The CDR3 region has the DNA TGCGCCAGCAGCCAATTCCCTAGCGGTCACAATGAGCAGTTCTTC.

This chain connects TRBV29-1 to TRBJ2-1; TRBD2 matches at 9 bases. With 4 bases clipped from V and 0 bases from J, the junction kept 7 bases outside the gene matches. CDR1 and CDR2 (germline): SQVTM, ANQGSEA. This CDR3 contains 16 residues. CDR3 amino acids: CSVVRLAGSSYNEQFF. CDR3 nucleotide sequence: TGCAGCGTTGTACGGCTAGCGGGGAGCTCCTACAATGAGCAGTTCTTC.

This chain joins TRBV27 and TRBJ2-1; tentatively, D is TRBD1 (5 bases). CDR1 MNHEY and CDR2 SMNVEV come from the germline V gene (reference sequence). CDR3 length: 13 residues. V was cut by 5 bases and J by 7 bases, with 12 bases left in between. CDR3 residues: CASSLSQANEQFF. CDR3 DNA: TGTGCCAGCAGTCTCTCACAGGCTAATGAGCAGTTCTTC.

The V and J genes are TRBV4-2 and TRBJ2-6, with 8 bases fitting TRBD1. V shed 1 base and J 4 bases; nucleotides not matched to a gene: 6. The CDR3 extends over 17 amino acids. CDR1 and CDR2 (germline): LGHNA, YNFKEQ. The CDR3 region has the DNA TGTGCCAGCAGCCAAGCGGGACAGGTCGCCGGGGCCAACGTCCTGACTTTC. Translation: CASSQAGQVAGANVLTF.

This clonotype was counted only a few times. This chain connects TRBV20-1 to TRBJ2-4; D gene ambiguous. Germline assignment: CDR1 DFQATT and CDR2 SNEGSKA (reference sequence). CDR3 length: 11 amino acids. V lost 3 bases and J 8 bases, leaving 8 bases between the germline ends. DNA for the CDR3: TGCAGTGCTAGGCGCGGAGACATTCAGTACTTC. This codes for CSARRGDIQYF.

The gene calls are TRBV12-3 or TRBV12-4 and TRBJ2-1; D is unresolved. Deletions cut 2 bases from V and 14 bases from J, with 10 bases between. The CDR3 runs to 11 residues. As DNA, the CDR3 is TGTGCCAGCAGTTTATACTACTCGAAGTTCTTC. This codes for CASSLYYSKFF.

This clonotype occurred many times. V gene TRBV2 combines with J gene TRBJ2-3; D may be TRBD2 (6 bases). The CDR3 runs to 14 residues. Trimming took off 3 bases at V and 2 bases at J, with 9 bases between the two ends. CDR1 SNHLY and CDR2 FYNNEI come from the germline V gene. CDR3 nucleotide sequence: TGTGCCAGCAGTGAGGTAGCGGACACAGATACGCAGTATTTT. Amino acids: CASSEVADTDTQYF.

This clonotype was counted between two and nine times. The CDR3 DNA follows: TGTGCCACCAGCAGCACAGGGACTGGGGCCAACGTCCTGACTTTC. This gives the protein CATSSTGTGANVLTF. The V and J genes are TRBV15 and TRBJ2-6; TRBD1 is a possible D gene (6 bases). CDR1 is LNHNV and CDR2 is YYDKDF in the germline V gene (reference sequence). Trimming removed 3 bases at V and 2 bases at J, with 8 bases between. The CDR3 runs to 15 residues.

The V gene is TRBV7-9, the J gene TRBJ1-1, with a possible D match to TRBD1 (5 bases). The V end was cut by 1 base, the J end by 1 base, with 10 bases between. The CDR3 sequence is 15 residues long. Germline values: CDR1 SEHNR, CDR2 FQNEAQ (reference sequence). The CDR3 here is CASSLDPQGNTEAFF. The CDR3 DNA sequence: TGTGCCAGCAGCTTAGATCCTCAGGGGAACACTGAAGCTTTCTTT.

The chain uses TRBV5-1 and TRBJ2-4; D gene ambiguous. The CDR3 extends over 18 amino acids. V lost 2 bases and J 6 bases, leaving 24 bases between the germline ends. Germline CDR1 is SGHRS and CDR2 is YFSETQ. In nucleotides, the CDR3 is TGCGCCAGCAGCTTCTTACCTGACGGTATCCGCTACGGAAACATTCAGTACTTC. Residues: CASSFLPDGIRYGNIQYF.

This clonotype was seen only a few times. The genes are TRBV20-1 and TRBJ1-6, with D perhaps matching TRBD1 (5 bases). This CDR3 is 11 amino acids long. Germline-derived CDR1 and CDR2 are DFQATT and SNEGSKA (reference sequence). Trimming stripped 3 bases from V and 11 bases from J, with 8 bases between. Here the CDR3 DNA reads TGCAGTGCTAGGGGGGGTACACCCCTCCACTTT. It translates to CSARGGTPLHF.

This clonotype was seen a few times. The rearrangement links TRBV9 to TRBJ2-2; no definite D call. CDR1 SGDLS and CDR2 YYNGEE come from the germline V gene. The CDR3 contains 15 residues. The ends were cut back, 0 bases at V and 2 bases at J, with 8 bases in the middle. CDR3 loop: CASSVDTLNTGELFF. DNA for the CDR3: TGTGCCAGCAGCGTAGATACACTAAACACCGGGGAGCTGTTTTTT.

The chain links TRBV7-6 to TRBJ2-7; the D gene could be TRBD1 or TRBD2 (5 bases each). Germline CDR1 reads SGHVS; CDR2 reads FNYEAQ. Trimming took off 4 bases at V and 6 bases at J, with 16 bases between the two ends. The length of the CDR3 is 14 residues. CDR3 coding DNA: TGTGCCAGCAGCTCCCGTCGGGCAGGGAGCGAGCAGTACTTC. Its protein is CASSSRRAGSEQYF.

This chain joins TRBV29-1 and TRBJ2-2; a possible D gene is TRBD2 (6 bases). The CDR3 has 15 residues. CDR1 SQVTM and CDR2 ANQGSEA come from the germline V gene. The germline V and J ends were trimmed by 5 bases and 6 bases, with 19 bases remaining between them. The CDR3 here is CSVRGGTAASGELFF. The CDR3 DNA is TGCAGCGTTCGAGGCGGGACTGCGGCCTCCGGGGAGCTGTTTTTT.

The CDR3 loop is CSAREQGSNQPQHF. The CDR3 DNA reads TGCAGTGCTAGAGAACAGGGGAGCAATCAGCCCCAGCATTTT. V and J are TRBV20-1 and TRBJ1-5; TRBD1 matches 7 bases. CDR3 length: 14 residues. Looked up from germline, CDR1 is DFQATT and CDR2 is SNEGSKA (reference sequence). Trimming removed 0 bases from V and 1 base from J; junction bases left unmatched: 0.

The chain combines TRBV4-1 with TRBJ2-1, with TRBD2 identical over 9 bases. The CDR3 has 17 residues. V shed 5 bases, J shed 1 base, and the junction held 9 bases outside the gene matches. Per germline, CDR1 MGHRA and CDR2 YSYEKL. The CDR3 DNA is TGCGCCAGCAGCTTGATGATAGCGGGAGCATCCTACAATGAGCAGTTCTTC. Protein sequence: CASSLMIAGASYNEQFF.

This clonotype showed up just a few times. The genes are TRBV5-6 and TRBJ2-2, with 9 bases fitting TRBD2. Germline-derived CDR1 and CDR2 are SGHDT and YYEEEE. The length of the CDR3 is 18 residues. Trimming removed 3 bases from V and 0 bases from J; junction bases left unmatched: 9. CDR3: CASSSPRTSVPNTGELFF. CDR3 in DNA: TGTGCCAGCAGCTCGCCGAGGACTAGCGTCCCGAACACCGGGGAGCTGTTTTTT.

The chain recombines TRBV24-1 with TRBJ2-1; 8 positions match TRBD2. The junction had 6 bases not matched to a gene; V was cut back by 6 bases and J by 6 bases. CDR1 is KGHDR and CDR2 is SFDVKD in the germline V gene. The CDR3 consists of 14 residues. CDR3 residues: CATSIPGGVNEQFF. The CDR3 region has the DNA TGTGCCACCAGTATTCCGGGAGGGGTCAATGAGCAGTTCTTC.

This clonotype was seen ten or more times. V gene TRBV5-5 combines with J gene TRBJ2-1; TRBD2 matches 8 bases. This CDR3 spans 16 amino acids. With 6 bases clipped from V and 2 bases from J, the junction kept 10 bases outside the gene matches. Germline V gene sequence: CDR1 SGHKS, CDR2 YYEKEE (reference sequence). This CDR3 reads CASNALAGVTYNEQFF. The CDR3 DNA reads TGTGCCAGCAACGCCCTAGCGGGTGTAACCTACAATGAGCAGTTCTTC.